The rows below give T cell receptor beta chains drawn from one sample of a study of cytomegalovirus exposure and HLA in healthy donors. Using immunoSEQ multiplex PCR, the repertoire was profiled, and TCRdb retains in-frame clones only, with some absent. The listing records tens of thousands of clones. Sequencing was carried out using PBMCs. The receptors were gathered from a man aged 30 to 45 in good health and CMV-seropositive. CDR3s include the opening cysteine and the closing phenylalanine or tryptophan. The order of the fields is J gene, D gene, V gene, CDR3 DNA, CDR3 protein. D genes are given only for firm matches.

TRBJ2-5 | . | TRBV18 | TGTGCCAGCTCACCCCCGGGACATACGGAGACCCAGTACTTC | CASSPPGHTETQYF
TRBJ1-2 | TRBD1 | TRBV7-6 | TGTGCCAGCAGCCCACGACAGGGGGATAGCTATGGCTACACCTTC | CASSPRQGDSYGYTF
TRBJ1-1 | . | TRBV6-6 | TGTGCCAGCATGGGACAGAACACTGAAGCTTTCTTT | CASMGQNTEAFF
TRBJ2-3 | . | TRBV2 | TGTGCCAGCAGTCTGGCCCTCACAGATACGCAGTATTTT | CASSLALTDTQYF
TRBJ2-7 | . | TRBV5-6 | TGTGCCAGCAGCGCTCTCCTAAACGAGCAGTACTTC | CASSALLNEQYF
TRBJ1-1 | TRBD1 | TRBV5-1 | TGCGCCAGCAGCTTCACAGGGGGCCAGTTCACTGAAGCTTTCTTT | CASSFTGGQFTEAFF
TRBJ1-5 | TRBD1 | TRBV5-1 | TGCGCCAGCAGCTTTGACAGGGATCAGCCCCAGCATTTT | CASSFDRDQPQHF
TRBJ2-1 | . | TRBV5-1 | TGCGCCAGCAGCGTGCCCGGGACAAGCTACAATGAGCAGTTCTTC | CASSVPGTSYNEQFF
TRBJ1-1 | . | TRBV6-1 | TGTGCCAGCAGTGAATATGGTCGGGGTACTGAAGCTTTCTTT | CASSEYGRGTEAFF
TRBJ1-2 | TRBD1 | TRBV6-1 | TGTGCCAGCACCCGGACAGGGTACGGCTACACCTTC | CASTRTGYGYTF
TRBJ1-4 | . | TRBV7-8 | TGTGCCAGCAGCTTGGGGCGGATTAATGAAAAACTGTTTTTT | CASSLGRINEKLFF
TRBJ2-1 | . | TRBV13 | TGTGCCAGCAGCAGTGCTGGCTACCGGGTCGTGAATGAGCAGTTCTTC | CASSSAGYRVVNEQFF
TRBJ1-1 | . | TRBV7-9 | TGTGCCAGCAGCTTCTGGGGGACTGAAGATTTCTTT | CASSFWGTEDFF
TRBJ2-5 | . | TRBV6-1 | TGTGCCAGCAGTGAAGCGGGGGACTTACAAGAGACCCAGTACTTC | CASSEAGDLQETQYF
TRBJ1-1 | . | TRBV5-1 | TGCGCCAGCAGCTTGCACCTGGTGCAGGAAGGAACTGAAGCTTTCTTT | CASSLHLVQEGTEAFF
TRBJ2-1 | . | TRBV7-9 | TGTGCCAGCAGCTTAGATCTGACTTTCGACAATGAGCAGTTCTTC | CASSLDLTFDNEQFF
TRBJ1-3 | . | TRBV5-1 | TGCGCCAGCAGCTTGGTGGGTCAAAGAGGCTCTGGAAACACCATATATTTT | CASSLVGQRGSGNTIYF
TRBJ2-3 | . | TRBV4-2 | TGTGCCAGCAGCCGCAGGGAGGACACAGATAAGCAGTATTTT | CASSRREDTDKQYF
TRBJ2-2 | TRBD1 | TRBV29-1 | TGCAGCGTTGATACCGGGACAGGGGGCGCCGGCGGGGAGCTGTTTTTT | CSVDTGTGGAGGELFF
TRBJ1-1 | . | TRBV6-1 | TGTGCCAGCAGTGCAGGGTTGACGACTGAAGCTTTCTTT | CASSAGLTTEAFF
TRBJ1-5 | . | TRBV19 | TGTGCCAGTAGTATAGATCCCTTCAGGTTTGAAGAGCCCCAGCATTTT | CASSIDPFRFEEPQHF
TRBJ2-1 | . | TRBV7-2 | TGTGCCAGCAGCTCCAATGGGGGGAGCTCCTACAATGAGCAGTTCTTC | CASSSNGGSSYNEQFF
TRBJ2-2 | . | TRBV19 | TGTGCCAGTACCGAGGCGATCACCGGGGAGCTGTTTTTT | CASTEAITGELFF
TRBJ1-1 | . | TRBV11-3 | TGTGCCAGCAGCTCTGTCGGGGGGACTGAAGCTTTCTTT | CASSSVGGTEAFF
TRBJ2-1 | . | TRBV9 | TGTGCCAGCAGCGTAGAGAGTTCTTCCTACAATGAGCAGTTCTTC | CASSVESSSYNEQFF
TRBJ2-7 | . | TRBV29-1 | TGCAGCGTCGGACAGAACAACTACGAGCAGTACTTC | CSVGQNNYEQYF
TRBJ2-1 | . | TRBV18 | TGTGCCAGCTCATTAAACAGGGATTCGTGGTGGCAGTTCTTC | CASSLNRDSWWQFF
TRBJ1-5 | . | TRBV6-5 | TGTGCCAGCAGTTTTGGGGGAGGGCAGCCCCAGCATTTT | CASSFGGGQPQHF
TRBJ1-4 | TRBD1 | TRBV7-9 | TGTGCCAGCAGCTGGGGGACAGCGAGCAATGAAAAACTGTTTTTT | CASSWGTASNEKLFF
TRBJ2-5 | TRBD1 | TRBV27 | TGTGCCAGCAGTTTATATTACCGGGACAGGGGTCAAGAGACCCAGTACTTC | CASSLYYRDRGQETQYF
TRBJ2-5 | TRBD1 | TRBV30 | TGTGCCTGGGCAACGGGACAGGGGGCAGGAGAGACCCAGTACTTC | CAWATGQGAGETQYF
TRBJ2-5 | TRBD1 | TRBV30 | TGTGCCTGGAGTGTAACGGGACAGGCAACTCAAGAGACCCAGTACTTC | CAWSVTGQATQETQYF
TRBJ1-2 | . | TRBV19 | TGTGCCAGTAAATTGGGTAGGGACTCTGGCTACACCTTC | CASKLGRDSGYTF
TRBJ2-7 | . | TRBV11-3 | TGTGCCAGCAGCTTAGCTTACGAGCAGTACTTC | CASSLAYEQYF
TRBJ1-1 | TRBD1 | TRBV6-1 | TGTGCCAGTACGGGACAGGGGACCATGAACACTGAAGCTTTCTTT | CASTGQGTMNTEAFF
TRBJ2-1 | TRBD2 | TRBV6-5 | TGTGCCAGCACCCCCGGACTAGCCTACAATGAGCAGTTCTTC | CASTPGLAYNEQFF
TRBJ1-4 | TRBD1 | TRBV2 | TGTGCCAGCAGCGTACAGGGGAAGACGGAAAAACTGTTTTTT | CASSVQGKTEKLFF
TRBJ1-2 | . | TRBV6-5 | TGTGCCAGCAGGGAGGGGCAATACGGCGGCTACACCTTC | CASREGQYGGYTF
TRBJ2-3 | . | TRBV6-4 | TGTGCCAGCAGTGACTCGGCTAGGGGGGGGGCAGATAAGCAGTATTTT | CASSDSARGGADKQYF
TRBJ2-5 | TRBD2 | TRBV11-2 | TGTGCCAGCAGCTTAGCGGGGGGGCAAGAGACCCAGTACTTC | CASSLAGGQETQYF
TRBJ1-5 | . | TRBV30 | TGTGCCGGGAGTGTACGAGGGCTCGGCAATCAGCCCCAGCATTTT | CAGSVRGLGNQPQHF
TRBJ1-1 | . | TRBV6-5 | TGTGCCAGCAGGGGACTTGAAGCTTTCTTT | CASRGLEAFF
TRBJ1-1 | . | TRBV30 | TGTGCCTGGAACAGCATGAACACTGAAGCTTTCTTT | CAWNSMNTEAFF
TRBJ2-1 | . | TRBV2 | TGTGCCAGCAGGAAAGACTCGAGGGACTCCATTGACAATGAGCAGTTCTTC | CASRKDSRDSIDNEQFF
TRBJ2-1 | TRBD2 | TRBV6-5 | TGTGCCAGCAGCCTACTAGCGGGGGGCCTCGGTGAGCAGTTCTTC | CASSLLAGGLGEQFF
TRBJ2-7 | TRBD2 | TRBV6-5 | TGTGCCAGCAGTTACGGGGCGGGAGTCGAGCAGTACTTC | CASSYGAGVEQYF
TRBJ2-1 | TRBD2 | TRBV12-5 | TGTGCTAGTGGTTTGGGGACTAGCGGGAACCGGGATGAGCAGTTCTTC | CASGLGTSGNRDEQFF
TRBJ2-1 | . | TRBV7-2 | TGTGCCAGAAGCTCTGCGTTTGAGCAGTTCTTC | CARSSAFEQFF
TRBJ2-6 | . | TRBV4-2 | TGTGCCAGCAGCCAAGATCACAGGGCCTACTCTGGGGCCAACGTCCTGACTTTC | CASSQDHRAYSGANVLTF
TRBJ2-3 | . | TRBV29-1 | TGCAGCGTCAGGGAAGGCACAGATACGCAGTATTTT | CSVREGTDTQYF
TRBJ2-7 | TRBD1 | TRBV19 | TGTGCCAGTCGAGGGACAGGGGGCGTCTACGAGCAGTACTTC | CASRGTGGVYEQYF
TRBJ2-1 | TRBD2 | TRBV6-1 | TGTGCCAGCAGTGAAGTACTAGCGGGAGCCTTGGGGGACAATGAGCAGTTCTTC | CASSEVLAGALGDNEQFF